The source of this T cell receptor (beta chain) is a study of cytotoxic CD8 clonotypes in ibrutinib-treated CLL. Profiled with immunoSEQ multiplex PCR; TCRdb holds only in-frame clones, not every one. The table includes 9,500 to 15,000 clones, 62% detected once. V shed 4 bases, J shed 8 bases, and the junction held 19 bases outside the gene matches. The CDR3 runs 17 residues. The germline V gene encodes CDR1 SGHNT and CDR2 YYREEE (reference sequence). The sample holds a few counts of this clone. The chain links TRBV5-4 to TRBJ2-3, with 7 bases that match TRBD2. This receptor was identified in a human donor with chronic lymphocytic leukemia. Source: PBMCs, taken before ibrutinib treatment. CDR3 protein: CASSLPTGSGSIATQYF. DNA for the CDR3: TGTGCCAGCAGCCTCCCAACAGGTAGCGGGTCCATCGCTACGCAGTATTTT.